This T cell receptor beta chain was documented in a study of regulatory T cells in long-lasting Graves disease (dated by TCRdb to the early 2020s). With regard to the full study: In the newly diagnosed Graves' disease group, patients had been taking antithyroid drugs for less than 3 months. This study used TCR sequencing and RNA sequencing of peripheral blood to compare persistent Graves' disease patients against newly diagnosed Graves' disease patients. The study was conducted in China and was registered as a clinical trial. A total of approximately 35 samples underwent TCR sequencing: 13 from persistent and roughly 20 from newly diagnosed Graves' disease patients. On the study overall, not on this receptor specifically: Persistent disease showed preferential use of TRBV28, TRBJ1-2 and TRBJ2-5, whereas newly diagnosed disease favored TRBV20-1 and TRBJ2-1. Sequencing and analysis were restricted to the TCR beta chain. Patients with persistent disease shared more public clonotypes (about 2,700) than newly diagnosed patients did (more than 900). The authors noted that the small sample size was a limitation that may lower accuracy. Persistent Graves' disease patients showed lower TCR Shannon entropy and fewer highly expanded clones than newly diagnosed patients, suggesting clonal expansion. The study examined only peripheral blood because the primary lesion, thyroid tissue, could not be accessed.

The library was obtained by multiplex PCR. TCRdb lists the instrument as Illumina HiSeq 4000. CDR3 regions were amplified by Arm-PCR with iRepertoire HTBI primers to construct TCR beta libraries. Gel purification was performed on PCR products prior to sequencing. The study's own analysis went as follows. Across samples, approximately 68 TRBV and 15 or so TRBJ segments were identified and used for gene usage analysis of CDR3 amino acid clonotypes. Filtered high-quality paired reads were merged into contigs using COPE and FqMerger. Contigs were aligned with BLAST to IMGT TRBV, TRBD and TRBJ reference genes, and CDR3 was defined per IMGT. Any clonotype with a frequency above 0.1% was counted as a highly expanded clone. Repertoire diversity was measured by Shannon entropy, and V-J evenness by the Gini coefficient. Clonotypes shared by more than one individual were considered public. The raw public data were reprocessed by TCRdb itself: fastp quality trimming at Q25, MiXCR clonotype calling, in-frame beta chains only. One record per CDR3 amino acid sequence lists the most common genes and DNA. The V and J calls follow TCRdb's processing rather than the paper's. The table for this sample lists just over 600,000 distinct CDR3 sequences; approximately 15% of them were counted only once. The ten largest clones capture around a sixth of the sample.

Interpreted using the paper, the time point label stands for: newly diagnosed GD, antithyroid drugs for less than 3 months. RNA was extracted from PBMCs in TRIzol for both TCR sequencing and RNA sequencing. Graves' disease was diagnosed according to American Thyroid Association guidelines. Patients were recruited from an endocrinology department in Xi'an, China. Each patient gave 8.5 to 9.5 milliliters of peripheral blood, collected in an EDTA anticoagulant tube. Ficoll Paque Plus density gradient separation was used to isolate PBMCs, and no additional T cell sorting was done. RNA quality was checked with an Agilent 2100 Bioanalyzer and agarose gel, and concentration with a NanoDrop 2000. This clonotype was counted a few times. This receptor's antigen is unknown. It has no much larger one-base neighbor in the sample; base qualities were not kept. CDR1 and CDR2 (LNHDA, SQIVND) derive from the germline V gene (reference sequence). Trimming at the junction amounts to 1 base on V and 2 bases on J, and the germline ends lie 5 bases apart. The CDR3 has 13 amino acids, counting the end cysteine and phenylalanine. Left in the record is the CDR3 DNA by itself, 39 bases read in frame from the first base.

These sequences were also reported in another study, on T cells in Graves' hyperthyroidism and ophthalmopathy. Drawing on the second study: Graves' hyperthyroidism was defined as stable when no progression to ophthalmopathy occurred over 18 months of follow-up. Hyperthyroidism patients were newly diagnosed, had a disease duration of under 2 months, and were aged 18 to 65 years. Exclusion was applied to patients with uncontrolled infections, other autoimmune diseases, pregnancy or lactation. Diagnoses were based on clinical symptoms, serum thyroxine and TRAb, thyroid ultrasound and orbital computed tomography. For the first round of RT-PCR on the TCR CDR3, the HTBI primer set was used together with the Qiagen OneStep RT-PCR kit. Most expanded thyroid clonotypes (frequency above 0.001) were also detected in blood, suggesting blood repertoires may reflect thyroid immune responses. A model built on a 13 V-J signature distinguished ophthalmopathy from stable hyperthyroidism, reaching about 89% sensitivity and 81.08% specificity in cross-validation and 80%/75% in testing. In validation, progression to ophthalmopathy was predicted by the model with more than 65% sensitivity and roughly 76% specificity, a median of about 6.8 months before onset. A discovery cohort of about a hundred patients, about 43 with Graves' ophthalmopathy and about 58 with stable Graves' hyperthyroidism, was used to find distinguishing TCR V-J signatures. Whether ophthalmopathy could be predicted prospectively was tested in an independent validation cohort made up of about 20 hyperthyroidism patients plus 17 patients who later progressed to ophthalmopathy. The 100 or so discovery patients were randomly split 7:3 into training and test sets. The study also compared thyroid tissue and blood T-cell repertoires from about six Graves' hyperthyroidism patients. Following sampling, methimazole starting at 30 mg daily was given to hyperthyroidism patients, and high-dose intravenous methylprednisolone was given to ophthalmopathy patients. Libraries were constructed in a second round of multiplex PCR, after which size selection and purification were performed. Paired-end sequencing of the libraries was performed with 100 bp reads on an Illumina HiSeq2000. SOAPnuke was used to process the raw data, with reads discarded if the reads contained adapters or uncalled bases, had a mean Phred below 15, or lacked an exact constant-primer or identifier match. High-quality paired reads were merged using COPE v1.2.5, and each unique nucleotide sequence was defined as a clonotype. Clonotypes were aligned to IMGT TRBV, TRBD and TRBJ reference segments using MiTCR v1.1. Only V-J combinations with frequency above 0.0001, covering approximately 99% of repertoires, were analysed. A TCS score was defined as the ratio of F50 (clonal expansion) to E x V (chaos), with BLOSUM62-based TCRdist applied between CDR3 peptides within each V-J. Welch's t-statistics and random forest reduced 514 V-J features to some 14, which were used in a naive Bayes classifier (R e1071). No statistical method was used to fix the sample size in advance, and group allocation was not hidden from the investigators. TCR Vbeta CDR3 sequencing of 120 to 150 peripheral blood samples (approximately 44 ophthalmopathy, roughly 72 hyperthyroidism and some 17 progressor patients) is reported in the paper.

The sequence links TRBV19 to TRBJ1-1, with the D gene too uncertain to name. The sequence was collected from a woman in her twenties or thirties with Graves disease. Donor details come from another sample of the same person, matched by shared clones. The sequences come from peripheral blood mononuclear cells (PBMCs), collected at new diagnosis, from a patient treated with antithyroid drugs. The CDR3 amino acid sequence is: CASSIGSNTEAFF. The sequenced DNA: TGTGCCAGTAGTATAGGCAGCAACACTGAAGCTTTCTTT.